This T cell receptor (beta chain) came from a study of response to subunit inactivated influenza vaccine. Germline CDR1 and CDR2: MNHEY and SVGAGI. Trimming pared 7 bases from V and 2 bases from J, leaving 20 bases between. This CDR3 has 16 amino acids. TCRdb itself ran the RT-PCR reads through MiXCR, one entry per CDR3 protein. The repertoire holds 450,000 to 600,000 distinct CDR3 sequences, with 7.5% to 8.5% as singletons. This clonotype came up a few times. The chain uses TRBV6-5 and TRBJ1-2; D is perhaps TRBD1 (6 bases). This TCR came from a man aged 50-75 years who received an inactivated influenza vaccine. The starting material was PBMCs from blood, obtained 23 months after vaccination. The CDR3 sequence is CASTYSGQIGNYGYTF. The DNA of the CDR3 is TGTGCCAGCACATACTCCGGACAGATCGGAAACTATGGCTACACCTTC.